A selection of T cell receptor beta chains follows, all from one sample in a study of T cells in Graves' hyperthyroidism and ophthalmopathy. TCRdb passed the multiplex PCR reads through MiXCR, listing each CDR3 protein once. The sample yields approximately 530,000 distinct CDR3 sequences, about 20% seen once. Sequences were obtained from blood. The receptors derive from a man between 40 and 49 years old with Graves' ophthalmopathy. The CDR3 runs from the conserved cysteine through the conserved F or W. D genes are given only for firm matches. Size is stated for part of the rows, as once, few or many counts, or as a class when the clone is expanded.

v_call,d_call,j_call,clone_size,cdr3_aa,cdr3_nt
TRBV20-1,-,TRBJ2-3,-,CSAREPELGDTQYF,TGCAGTGCTAGAGAGCCAGAGTTGGGAGATACGCAGTATTTT
TRBV12-3/TRBV12-4,TRBD2,TRBJ2-7,-,CASSLPFVGIGTSGGVYYEQYF,TGTGCCAGCAGTCTTCCCTTCGTCGGGATTGGGACTAGCGGGGGCGTCTACTACGAGCAGTACTTC
TRBV4-1,TRBD1,TRBJ2-7,once,CASSQDRGTGNYEQYF,TGCGCCAGCAGCCAAGATAGGGGGACAGGGAACTACGAGCAGTACTTC
TRBV29-1,-,TRBJ2-5,-,CSVQGRGETQYF,TGCAGCGTCCAGGGGAGGGGAGAGACCCAGTACTTC
TRBV29-1,-,TRBJ1-1,many,CSVEGGPQWNTEAFF,TGCAGCGTTGAAGGAGGGCCCCAATGGAACACTGAAGCTTTCTTT
TRBV20-1,TRBD2,TRBJ2-1,few,CSARDQFQTSGRMNEQFF,TGCAGTGCTAGAGATCAATTCCAGACTAGCGGGAGGATGAATGAGCAGTTCTTC
TRBV11-2,-,TRBJ2-3,many,CASSLGGLPNTQYF,TGTGCCAGCAGCCTAGGGGGACTCCCGAATACGCAGTATTTT
TRBV2,TRBD2,TRBJ2-6,many,CASSERASGRMSVRSGANVLTF,TGTGCCAGCAGTGAAAGGGCTAGCGGGAGGATGTCGGTTCGCTCTGGGGCCAACGTCCTGACTTTC
TRBV30,-,TRBJ2-2,-,CAWTRSGTGELFF,TGTGCCTGGACCCGGTCCGGCACCGGGGAGCTGTTTTTT
TRBV29-1,-,TRBJ1-4,few,CSVSEATNEKLFF,TGCAGCGTTTCGGAGGCAACTAATGAAAAACTGTTTTTT
TRBV20-1,-,TRBJ1-1,-,CSARGTVRNTEAFF,TGCAGTGCTAGAGGGACGGTACGTAACACTGAAGCTTTCTTT
TRBV20-1,-,TRBJ1-1,many,CSAPQGNMNTEAFF,TGCAGTGCGCCCCAGGGGAACATGAACACTGAAGCTTTCTTT
TRBV19,-,TRBJ2-3,-,CACSPNGGWVDTQYF,TGTGCCTGCTCCCCCAATGGTGGGTGGGTAGATACGCAGTATTTT
TRBV20-1,-,TRBJ1-6,many,CSAQRGAGNSPLHF,TGCAGTGCTCAGCGGGGGGCAGGCAATTCACCCCTCCACTTT
TRBV5-1,TRBD2,TRBJ2-1,many,CASSWGTSGISDEQFF,TGCGCCAGCAGCTGGGGGACTAGCGGGATAAGTGATGAGCAGTTCTTC
TRBV30,TRBD2,TRBJ2-3,many,CAWSEGRESTDTQYF,TGTGCCTGGAGTGAGGGGAGGGAGAGCACAGATACGCAGTATTTT
TRBV19,-,TRBJ1-5,few,CASSMGRGGNQPQHF,TGTGCCAGTAGTATGGGCCGCGGGGGGAATCAGCCCCAGCATTTT
TRBV6-2/TRBV6-3,-,TRBJ2-5,many,CASSYLADLPTRGQETQYF,TGTGCCAGCAGTTACCTGGCAGACCTGCCTACGCGGGGCCAAGAGACCCAGTACTTC
TRBV27,TRBD1,TRBJ1-1,few,CASSTTGRGEAFF,TGTGCCAGCAGTACGACAGGGAGGGGTGAAGCTTTCTTT
TRBV18,-,TRBJ2-3,many,CASSPRRVGRTDTQYF,TGTGCCAGCTCACCACGTAGGGTTGGACGAACAGATACGCAGTATTTT
TRBV12-3/TRBV12-4,TRBD2,TRBJ2-7,-,CASSRGLAPPYEQCF,TGTGCCAGCAGTCGTGGACTAGCGCCTCCCTACGAGCAGTGCTTC
TRBV6-6,-,TRBJ2-3,few,CASSYTDRDTDTQYF,TGTGCCAGCAGTTACACAGATAGAGACACAGATACGCAGTATTTT
TRBV11-2,-,TRBJ1-4,few,CASSLVGSRNEKLFF,TGTGCCAGCAGCTTAGTAGGGAGCAGAAATGAAAAACTGTTTTTT
TRBV7-8,-,TRBJ1-1,-,CASILGVGRVTEAFF,TGTGCCAGCATTCTGGGGGTGGGGCGGGTCACTGAAGCTTTCTTT
TRBV20-1,-,TRBJ2-7,-,CSARFIYEQYF,TGCAGTGCTAGATTCATCTACGAGCAGTACTTC
TRBV3-1,TRBD1,TRBJ2-3,many,CASSQWTGFRVSSDTQYF,TGTGCCAGCAGCCAATGGACAGGGTTTCGTGTGTCGTCGGATACGCAGTATTTT
TRBV5-1,TRBD2,TRBJ2-1,many,CASSLAGGTYNEQFF,TGTGCCAGCAGCCTAGCGGGCGGTACCTACAATGAGCAGTTCTTC
TRBV29-1,-,TRBJ2-2,-,CSVEANTGELFF,TGCAGCGTTGAGGCCAACACCGGGGAGCTGTTTTTT
TRBV11-2,-,TRBJ2-6,few,CASSRGADSGANVLTF,TGTGCCAGCAGCAGAGGGGCGGACTCTGGGGCCAACGTCCTGACTTTC
TRBV6-2/TRBV6-3,-,TRBJ1-5,many,CASSYTGEAYSNQPQHF,TGTGCCAGCAGTTACACGGGCGAGGCCTATAGCAATCAGCCCCAGCATTTT
TRBV24-1,-,TRBJ2-1,-,CATSDLQGRDEQFF,TGTGCCACCAGTGATTTGCAGGGGAGGGATGAGCAGTTCTTC
TRBV4-2,-,TRBJ1-3,-,CASSQESGTPGNTIYF,TGTGCCAGCAGCCAAGAAAGCGGGACCCCTGGAAACACCATATATTTT
TRBV20-1,-,TRBJ2-4,few,CSAAPMAQGNIQYF,TGCAGTGCCGCCCCTATGGCCCAGGGAAACATTCAGTACTTC
TRBV12-3/TRBV12-4,-,TRBJ2-7,many,CASSEYYEQYF,TGTGCCAGCAGTGAGTACTACGAGCAGTACTTC
TRBV11-2,-,TRBJ2-3,many,CASSPIGNTDTQYF,TGTGCCAGCAGCCCCATTGGAAACACAGATACGCAGTATTTT
TRBV12-3/TRBV12-4,-,TRBJ2-5,many,CASSPTGIQETQYF,TGTGCCAGCAGTCCCACAGGGATCCAGGAGACCCAGTACTTC